This T cell receptor beta chain was profiled in a study of blood T cell repertoires in COVID-19. For the study at large: Some COVID-19 samples were acute and others convalescent; all came from the United States, Italy and Spain. PBMCs, B-cell-depleted T cells, or T cells provided the cDNA or gDNA that made up the material.

Under the authors' procedure: Using reference gene primer amplification, nucleated cell counts were estimated. The assay was immunoSEQ multiplex PCR, and TCRdb's table has in-frame clones only and misses some. The V and J calls and clone size are taken from that table; D and trimming were inferred from the DNA. The top ten clones hold 15% to 20% of a sample with about 200,000 clones, roughly 88% of them seen once. Input material: peripheral blood. The TCR originated in a man between 45 and 60 years old with COVID-19, enrolled during active disease.

The CDR3 DNA is TGTGCCAGCTCATCTAGCGGGAGGGCAAATACGCAGTATTTT. Translated, it gives CASSSSGRANTQYF. This chain joins TRBV7-9 and TRBJ2-3; the match to TRBD2 covers 12 bases. Germline V gene data show CDR1 as SEHNR and CDR2 as FQNEAQ (reference sequence). V was clipped by 8 bases and J by 7 bases; unmatched bases: 7. The CDR3 has 14 amino acids.